This entry lists 22 T cell receptor beta chains sequenced from one sample in a study of identical twins. Using its own MiXCR run on the 5' RACE reads, TCRdb lists one record per CDR3 protein. Of 520,000 or so distinct CDR3 sequences in the sample, less than 25% were seen once. This sample also belongs to another study, concerning T cells expressing NK-cell markers.

The source material was CD4+ T cells sorted from blood. These receptors came from a woman aged 18-29 years in good health.

The chain couples TRBV20-1 to TRBJ2-7; possible D gene TRBD1, 7 bases. Germline CDR1 is DFQATT and CDR2 is SNEGSKA (reference sequence). V was pared by 3 bases and J by 4 bases, with 16 bases between. The CDR3 is 14 amino acids. As DNA, the CDR3 is TGCAGTGCTAGTGTAAGCAGGGGGAGGTACGAGCAGTACTTC. This codes for CSASVSRGRYEQYF.

V is TRBV20-1 and J is TRBJ2-7; 11 bases are a match to TRBD2. Germline V gene lookup returns CDR1 DFQATT and CDR2 SNEGSKA (reference sequence). V was clipped by 6 bases and J by 2 bases; unmatched bases: 9. CDR3 size: 15 residues. The DNA of the CDR3 is TGCAGTGCCGGGGGTAGCGGGAGGGGAGCCTACGAGCAGTACTTC. Its protein is CSAGGSGRGAYEQYF.

This clonotype was detected ten times or more. The chain employs TRBV10-3 and TRBJ2-3; 8 positions match TRBD2. V gave up 10 bases and J gave up 4 bases; unmatched junction bases: 13. The CDR3 runs 15 residues. Germline-derived CDR1 and CDR2 are ENHRY and SYGVKD. CDR3: CATLVGSGTADTQYF. As DNA, the CDR3 is TGTGCCACCCTAGTGGGTAGCGGGACGGCAGATACGCAGTATTTT.

V is TRBV6-4 and J is TRBJ2-2; D gene ambiguous. The V gene's germline CDR1 is MRHNA and CDR2 SNTAGT. V lost 5 bases and J 1 base, leaving 5 bases between the germline ends. There are 13 residues in the CDR3. In nucleotides, the CDR3 is TGTGCCAGCAGTATTGAGAACACCGGGGAGCTGTTTTTT. This gives the protein CASSIENTGELFF.

In DNA, the CDR3 is TGTGCCAGCTCATCGGGCCCCCTAGGGGAGCAGTACTTC. Translation: CASSSGPLGEQYF. The chain joins TRBV18 to TRBJ2-7, with D unclear. The CDR3 covers 13 residues. Germline V gene data show CDR1 as KGHSH and CDR2 as LQKENI. With 5 bases removed from V and 7 bases from J, the gap between germline ends came to 15 bases.

This clonotype has just a few counts. V and J are TRBV20-1 and TRBJ2-1; D possibly corresponds to TRBD2 (5 bases). The CDR3 is 15 amino acids. The germline V and J ends were trimmed by 6 bases and 2 bases, with 17 bases remaining between them. Germline CDR1 is DFQATT and CDR2 is SNEGSKA (reference sequence). The CDR3 nucleotides are TGCAGTGCCCCCTCCGTCGGACTTGCCTACAATGAGCAGTTCTTC. Amino acids: CSAPSVGLAYNEQFF.

Concerning this clonotype itself: At one end the junction does not follow the germline gene, possibly because of a read error. The genes are TRBV7-9 and TRBJ2-7; D is possibly TRBD1 or TRBD2 (6 bases each). CDR3 length equals 14 residues. The germline V gene encodes CDR1 SEHNR and CDR2 FQNEAQ (reference sequence). This CDR3 reads CTSSSPRGGNEQYF. The CDR3 DNA sequence: TGTACCAGCAGCTCCCCCCGAGGGGGGAACGAGCAGTACTTC.

The rearrangement uses TRBV25-1 and TRBJ1-1, with D unresolved. V shed 7 bases and J shed 4 bases, with 10 bases lying between them. CDR1 is MGHDK, CDR2 SYGVNS, per germline. The CDR3 contains 12 residues. The CDR3 protein is CASTMTGTEAFF. The CDR3 nucleotides read TGTGCCAGCACGATGACGGGCACTGAAGCTTTCTTT.

This clonotype turned up a few times. This rearrangement joins TRBV7-9 to TRBJ2-7; 8 bases are a match to TRBD2. The V gene end was trimmed by 6 bases and the J gene end by 4 bases; junction bases not matched to a gene: 14. The CDR3 length is 16 residues. CDR1 and CDR2 from the germline V gene are SEHNR and FQNEAQ (reference sequence). The CDR3 bases are TGTGCCAGCAGTTTCTCTTGGACTAGCCCAAGATACGAGCAGTACTTC. Protein: CASSFSWTSPRYEQYF.

This clonotype was seen just once. The genes are TRBV29-1 and TRBJ2-7; 7 bases are shared with TRBD1. Trimming cost V 7 bases and J 2 bases; bases outside gene matches: 8. Germline V gives CDR1 SQVTM, CDR2 ANQGSEA. This CDR3 has 13 residues. The CDR3: CSGGAGGTYEQYF. Written as DNA, the CDR3 is TGCAGCGGAGGGGCAGGGGGAACCTACGAGCAGTACTTC.

This chain connects TRBV7-9 to TRBJ1-1; D uncertain. Between the trimmed V and J ends, which lost 1 base and 10 bases, there was a span of 16 bases. Germline V gene data show CDR1 as SEHNR and CDR2 as FQNEAQ (reference sequence). The CDR3 spans 14 residues. This CDR3 reads CASSLVPEDGRAFF. Here the CDR3 DNA reads TGTGCCAGCAGCTTAGTACCTGAGGACGGCAGAGCTTTCTTT.

The rearrangement uses TRBV5-6 and TRBJ1-2, with D uncertain. V dropped 2 bases and J dropped 2 bases, with 13 bases sitting between them. The CDR3 loop spans 15 amino acids. In germline, CDR1 is SGHDT, CDR2 YYEEEE. The CDR3 DNA sequence: TGTGCCAGCAGCTTCGGTCCAACGGACAACTATGGCTACACCTTC. Amino acid sequence: CASSFGPTDNYGYTF.

The CDR3 loop is CASRPGTAEEEAFF. DNA for the CDR3: TGTGCCAGCAGACCAGGGACAGCTGAAGAAGAAGCTTTCTTT. The chain couples TRBV7-9 to TRBJ1-1; 7 nucleotides agree with TRBD1. CDR1 is SEHNR, CDR2 FQNEAQ, per germline (reference sequence). The CDR3 contains 14 residues. The J segment lost 8 bases and the V segment lost 6 bases, leaving 12 bases of the junction unmatched. Based on the CDR3 plus reference TRBV7-9 and TRBJ1-1, the full variable domain is DTGVSQNPRHKITKRGQNVTFRCDPISEHNRLYWYRQTLGQGPEFLTYFQNEAQLEKSRLLSDRFSAERPKGSFSTLEIQRTEQGDSAMYLCASRPGTAEEEAFFGQGTRLTVV.

The V and J genes are TRBV7-9 and TRBJ1-1; D remains ambiguous. V dropped 8 bases and J dropped 13 bases, with 20 bases sitting between them. The germline V gene has CDR1 SEHNR and CDR2 FQNEAQ (reference sequence). The CDR3 covers 12 residues. The CDR3 DNA reads TGTGCCAGCGGGGATCGGAGCGGTCAAGTTTTCTTT. It translates to CASGDRSGQVFF.

This clonotype was recorded many times. The rearrangement links TRBV20-1 to TRBJ1-2, with 8 bases fitting TRBD1. The CDR3 runs to 13 residues. V trimming: 4 bases; J trimming: 5 bases; junction bases outside the gene matches: 6. Germline loops: CDR1 DFQATT, CDR2 SNEGSKA (reference sequence). CDR3 sequence reads: CSATTGGIYGYTF. In DNA form, the CDR3 reads TGCAGTGCTACAACAGGGGGGATTTATGGCTACACCTTC.

CDR3 loop: CASKETVLNEKLFF. The CDR3 DNA follows: TGTGCCAGCAAAGAAACAGTCCTAAATGAAAAACTGTTTTTT. The chain has TRBV12-3 or TRBV12-4 and TRBJ1-4, with no clear D. The V end lost 7 bases, the J end lost 5 bases, and 14 bases lay between the germline ends. This CDR3 region has 14 residues.

J is TRBJ2-1 and V is TRBV30; D is possibly TRBD2 (6 bases). Trimming removed 4 bases at V and 7 bases at J, with 20 bases between. The CDR3 totals 15 residues. Looked up from germline, CDR1 is GTSNPN and CDR2 is SVGIG (reference sequence). CDR3 loop: CAWTKPGGFGNEQFF. The DNA of the CDR3 is TGTGCCTGGACTAAACCTGGAGGGTTTGGTAATGAGCAGTTCTTC.

The table lists this clonotype with many counts. The genes are TRBV7-2 and TRBJ1-1; D unclear. The V and J ends lost 0 bases and 4 bases respectively, with 6 bases between them. Germline V gives CDR1 SGHTA, CDR2 FQGNSA. The CDR3 sequence is 13 residues long. CDR3 residues: CASSLARGTEAFF. The CDR3 nucleotides are TGTGCCAGCAGCTTAGCCCGGGGCACTGAAGCTTTCTTT.

This clonotype was observed many times. V gene TRBV20-1 combines with J gene TRBJ2-5; D ambiguous. The CDR3 extends over 16 amino acids. Germline V CDR1 and CDR2: DFQATT, SNEGSKA (reference sequence). V lost 4 bases, J lost 2 bases, and 20 bases lay in between. The CDR3 nucleotides are TGCAGTGCTATAAGAGCCTTGGTTCTTAATCAAGAGACCCAGTACTTC. The encoded protein is CSAIRALVLNQETQYF.

The chain recombines TRBV6-2 or TRBV6-3 with TRBJ2-3; no definite D call. In germline, CDR1 is MNHEY, CDR2 SVGEGT. The CDR3 has 13 amino acids. Trimming pared 8 bases from V and 5 bases from J, leaving 14 bases between. The CDR3 coding sequence is TGTGCCAGCGGTTCGTTTCACAGAGATACGCAGTATTTT. It specifies CASGSFHRDTQYF.

This clonotype was observed at least ten times. The DNA for the CDR3 is TGCGCCAGCAGCTTGGGTGAACCTACAAGAGATACGCAGTATTTT. Its protein is CASSLGEPTRDTQYF. This rearrangement joins TRBV5-1 to TRBJ2-3; D is unclear. Trimming pared 0 bases from V and 5 bases from J, leaving 13 bases between. The length of the CDR3 is 15 residues. Looked up from germline, CDR1 is SGHRS and CDR2 is YFSETQ.

The chain uses TRBV6-2 or TRBV6-3 and TRBJ2-2; D not resolved. The V end lost 0 bases, the J end lost 1 base, and 9 bases lay between the germline ends. CDR1 and CDR2 from the germline V gene are MNHEY and SVGEGT. The CDR3 runs to 16 residues. In nucleotides, the CDR3 is TGTGCCAGCAGTTACTCAGTGATTCTGAACACCGGGGAGCTGTTTTTT. The encoded protein is CASSYSVILNTGELFF.